One sample yielded the 11 T cell receptor beta chains listed below, sequenced in a study of early T cells in non-severe SARS-CoV-2 infection. One entry per CDR3 protein, called by TCRdb with MiXCR from the 5' RACE reads. Here the sample spans 55,000 to 70,000 distinct CDR3 sequences, about 9.1% being singletons. The specimen was whole blood. These receptors all come from an adult who was a healthcare worker with PCR-confirmed SARS-CoV-2 infection or an uninfected control (not recorded which).

This clonotype was detected many times. This sequence joins TRBV5-1 and TRBJ2-1; no reliable D call. The germline CDR1 and CDR2 sequences are SGHRS and YFSETQ. The CDR3 loop spans 11 amino acids. V was shortened by 4 bases and J by 9 bases, with 8 bases between the two germline ends. CDR3 nucleotides: TGCGCCAGCAGCGCGTGGGGTGAGCAGTTCTTC. Protein: CASSAWGEQFF. Variable domain in full (rest from reference TRBV5-1 and TRBJ2-1): KAGVTQTPRYLIKTRGQQVTLSCSPISGHRSVSWYQQTPGQGLQFLFEYFSETQRNKGNFPGRFSGRQFSNSRSEMNVSTLELGDSALYLCASSAWGEQFFGPGTRLTVL.

Only a few counts were recorded for this clonotype. The gene calls are TRBV7-3 and TRBJ2-1; 8 bases match TRBD2. CDR1 is SGHTA, CDR2 FQGTGA, per germline. The CDR3 contains 13 residues. Unmatched junction bases numbered 5, after V lost 4 bases and J lost 9 bases. The CDR3, as DNA: TGTGCCAGCAGCTCGAGCGGGAGTGGTGAGCAGTTCTTC. This sequence encodes CASSSSGSGEQFF.

Many counts were recorded for this clonotype. The chain is built from TRBV5-1 and TRBJ2-5; TRBD2 might be the D (5 bases). This CDR3 comprises 13 residues. The germline V gene has CDR1 SGHRS and CDR2 YFSETQ. The germline V and J ends were trimmed by 5 bases and 5 bases, with 13 bases remaining between them. CDR3 bases: TGCGCCAGCAGTGCAGCGGCAATGGAGACCCAGTACTTC. This gives the protein CASSAAAMETQYF.

The V gene is TRBV12-3 or TRBV12-4, the J gene TRBJ1-5; 8 bases are a match to TRBD1. The CDR3 is 16 residues long. V gave up 3 bases and J gave up 3 bases; unmatched junction bases: 7. This CDR3 reads CASSFRTGWDNQPQHF. The CDR3 DNA sequence: TGTGCCAGCAGTTTCCGGACAGGGTGGGACAATCAGCCCCAGCATTTT.

Ten or more counts support this clonotype. The chain is built from TRBV20-1 and TRBJ1-1, with unresolved D. The CDR3 has 13 residues. Looked up from germline, CDR1 is DFQATT and CDR2 is SNEGSKA (reference sequence). The V end lost 8 bases, the J end lost 0 bases, and 13 bases lay between the germline ends. CDR3 loop: CSKGRELNTEAFF. The CDR3 DNA sequence: TGCAGTAAAGGTAGAGAATTGAACACTGAAGCTTTCTTT.

This clonotype was counted ten times or more. This chain connects TRBV5-6 to TRBJ2-7; no clear D. This CDR3 spans 12 amino acids. CDR1 is SGHDT and CDR2 is YYEEEE in the germline V gene. The V end was cut by 0 bases, the J end by 3 bases, with 4 bases between. CDR3 bases: TGTGCCAGCAGCTTGGGGGACTACGAGCAGTACTTC. Translation: CASSLGDYEQYF. The complete variable domain, with remaining parts taken from reference TRBV5-6 and TRBJ2-7, reads DAGVTQSPTHLIKTRGQQVTLRCSPKSGHDTVSWYQQALGQGPQFIFQYYEEEERQRGNFPDRFSGHQFPNYSSELNVNALLLGDSALYLCASSLGDYEQYFGPGTRLTVT.

This clonotype was counted between two and nine times. The J gene is TRBJ1-1, the V gene TRBV18; D possibly corresponds to TRBD1 (6 bases). Per the germline V gene, CDR1 is KGHSH and CDR2 is LQKENI. The V end was cut by 4 bases, the J end by 6 bases, with 15 bases between. The CDR3 covers 14 residues. CDR3 sequence reads: CASSLQGRGSEAFF. CDR3 coding DNA: TGTGCCAGCTCACTCCAGGGGAGAGGGTCTGAAGCTTTCTTT.

This clonotype was picked up many times. The genes are TRBV7-9 and TRBJ2-5; D remains unclear. The V gene's germline CDR1 is SEHNR and CDR2 FQNEAQ (reference sequence). V was shortened by 5 bases and J by 5 bases, with 18 bases between the two germline ends. The CDR3 is 15 amino acids. The CDR3 region is CASSPRWGSSETQYF. CDR3 nucleotides: TGTGCCAGCAGCCCCCGGTGGGGTAGCTCGGAGACCCAGTACTTC.

In its sample, this clonotype was seen many times. The chain joins TRBV4-2 to TRBJ1-5; 7 bases map to TRBD1. This CDR3 is built from 15 residues. Trimming at V came to 1 base and at J to 1 base, leaving 1 base not matched to a gene. The V gene's germline CDR1 is LGHNA and CDR2 YNFKEQ. The CDR3 coding sequence is TGTGCCAGCAGCCAAGCCAGGGGGAGCAATCAGCCCCAGCATTTT. Translated: CASSQARGSNQPQHF.

The rearrangement uses TRBV7-9 and TRBJ1-3; D uncertain. The ends were cut back, 5 bases at V and 1 base at J, with 9 bases in the middle. This CDR3 has 14 amino acids. Germline V gene data show CDR1 as SEHNR and CDR2 as FQNEAQ (reference sequence). The CDR3 region is CASSASLSGNTIYF. In DNA form, the CDR3 reads TGTGCCAGCAGCGCGAGTTTATCTGGAAACACCATATATTTT.

This clonotype was counted at least ten times. This chain connects TRBV10-3 to TRBJ2-5; D uncertain. From germline, CDR1 is ENHRY and CDR2 SYGVKD. With 0 bases removed from V and 4 bases from J, the gap between germline ends came to 3 bases. The CDR3 spans 12 residues. This chain's CDR3 is CAISESGETQYF. CDR3 DNA sequence: TGTGCCATCAGTGAGTCAGGAGAGACCCAGTACTTC.